Below are 23 T cell receptor beta chains sequenced from a single sample in a study of T cell changes during pregnancy in multiple sclerosis. Repertoires were generated with immunoSEQ multiplex PCR, while TCRdb's copy carries only in-frame clones and drops some. Of over 100,000 clones listed, roughly 92% are singletons. Source: peripheral blood, taken in the third trimester of pregnancy. These receptors all stem from a female donor with multiple sclerosis, enrolled in a pregnancy study.

The chain uses TRBV20-1 and TRBJ1-1; 8 positions match TRBD1. This CDR3 has 11 amino acids. Trimming took 6 bases from V and 4 from J; bases not matched to a gene: 1. Germline assignment: CDR1 DFQATT and CDR2 SNEGSKA (reference sequence). The CDR3 bases are TGCAGTGCCGACAGGGGCACTGAAGCTTTCTTT. Translation gives CSADRGTEAFF.

This sequence joins TRBV21-1 and TRBJ1-5; TRBD1, the D gene given by the table, was not confirmed from the DNA. TRBV21-1 is tagged as a pseudogene. The CDR3 has 19 amino acids. CDR3 residues: CASSKESSGTGNSNQPQHF. CDR3 nucleotide sequence: TGTGCCAGCAGCAAAGAATCCTCAGGGACAGGCAATAGCAATCAGCCCCAGCATTTT.

The chain is built from TRBV5-1 and TRBJ1-1; TRBD1 might be the D (6 bases). Per germline, CDR1 SGHRS and CDR2 YFSETQ. V shed 1 base and J shed 2 bases, with 15 bases lying between them. There are 16 residues in the CDR3. The DNA of the CDR3 is TGCGCCAGCAGCTTGATCGGGAAGGGGGTCAACACTGAAGCTTTCTTT. It codes for CASSLIGKGVNTEAFF. Variable domain in full (rest from reference TRBV5-1 and TRBJ1-1): KAGVTQTPRYLIKTRGQQVTLSCSPISGHRSVSWYQQTPGQGLQFLFEYFSETQRNKGNFPGRFSGRQFSNSRSEMNVSTLELGDSALYLCASSLIGKGVNTEAFFGQGTRLTVV.

The rearrangement links TRBV19 to TRBJ1-2, with D unclear. The length of the CDR3 is 17 residues. Trimming stripped 3 bases from V and 1 base from J, with 18 bases between. Germline CDR1 is LNHDA and CDR2 is SQIVND (reference sequence). The CDR3 here is CASSITGSSGFNYGYTF. CDR3 nucleotide sequence: TGTGCCAGTAGTATTACTGGGTCTTCAGGTTTTAACTATGGCTACACCTTC. The whole variable domain, remainder taken from reference TRBV19 and TRBJ1-2, is DGGITQSPKYLFRKEGQNVTLSCEQNLNHDAMYWYRQDPGQGLRLIYYSQIVNDFQKGDIAEGYSVSREKKESFPLTVTSAQKNPTAFYLCASSITGSSGFNYGYTFGSGTRLTVV.

V gene TRBV7-3 combines with J gene TRBJ2-3, with a weak D call TRBD2 (7 bases). CDR1 SGHTA and CDR2 FQGTGA come from the germline V gene. V shed 5 bases and J shed 2 bases, with 14 bases lying between them. The CDR3 has 15 residues. The CDR3 spells CASSRGGAFTDTQYF. The CDR3 nucleotides read TGTGCCAGCAGCCGTGGGGGGGCGTTCACAGATACGCAGTATTTT.

The chain uses TRBV6-1 and TRBJ1-1, with 9 nucleotides matching TRBD1. Germline values: CDR1 MNHNS, CDR2 SASEGT. After removal of 1 base from V and 8 bases from J, the junction contained 8 bases not matched to a gene. There are 15 residues in the CDR3. The CDR3 loop is CASSEEGGQGREAFF. CDR3 sequence (DNA): TGTGCCAGCAGTGAAGAGGGCGGACAGGGGCGAGAAGCTTTCTTT.

On this clone: This sample includes further DNA sequences coding for the same CDR3. The chain employs TRBV5-6 and TRBJ1-2; a possible D gene is TRBD1 (5 bases). The V end was cut by 0 bases, the J end by 2 bases, with 5 bases between. This CDR3 is built from 13 residues. Germline V gene data show CDR1 as SGHDT and CDR2 as YYEEEE. CDR3 nucleotide sequence: TGTGCCAGCAGCTTGGGACAGAACTATGGCTACACCTTC. It yields the protein CASSLGQNYGYTF.

J is TRBJ2-5 and V is TRBV9; the match to TRBD2 covers 16 bases. V lost 4 bases, J lost 5 bases, and 8 bases stayed unmatched. Germline lookup yields CDR1 SGDLS and CDR2 YYNGEE. This CDR3 is built from 17 residues. This chain's CDR3 is CASSKGLAGGPVETQYF. The CDR3, as DNA: TGTGCCAGCAGCAAGGGACTAGCGGGAGGGCCTGTTGAGACCCAGTACTTC.

As to this clone: Other DNA sequences in this specimen translate into the identical CDR3. The V gene is TRBV30, the J gene TRBJ2-1; TRBD2 matches at 11 bases. The CDR3 length is 14 residues. Germline CDR1 is GTSNPN and CDR2 is SVGIG (reference sequence). V trimming: 4 bases; J trimming: 4 bases; junction bases outside the gene matches: 3. CDR3 DNA sequence: TGTGCCTGGACTGGGACTAGCGGATACAATGAGCAGTTCTTC. It encodes CAWTGTSGYNEQFF.

The genes are TRBV9 and TRBJ1-4, with a tentative D call TRBD1 (6 bases). The CDR3 is 18 residues long. The germline V and J ends were trimmed by 3 bases and 8 bases, with 26 bases remaining between them. CDR1 and CDR2 from the germline V gene are SGDLS and YYNGEE. The CDR3 sequence is CASSATSGTPSRREKLFF. The CDR3 DNA follows: TGTGCCAGCAGCGCCACTTCCGGGACACCCTCCCGGAGGGAAAAACTGTTTTTT.

The chain links TRBV5-1 to TRBJ2-3, with 8 bases lining up with TRBD1. V trimming: 0 bases; J trimming: 4 bases; junction bases outside the gene matches: 7. The germline CDR1 and CDR2 sequences are SGHRS and YFSETQ. CDR3 length: 16 amino acids. The CDR3 DNA reads as TGCGCCAGCAGCTTGGACGGTCCAGGGGGCCCAGATACGCAGTATTTT. Its protein is CASSLDGPGGPDTQYF.

This clone was seen a single time. The chain recombines TRBV28 with TRBJ2-2; 10 nucleotides agree with TRBD1. The V and J ends lost 2 bases and 4 bases, in that order; junction bases with no gene match: 4. The CDR3 is 16 amino acids. Germline V lookup: CDR1 MDHEN, CDR2 SYDVKM. CDR3 in DNA: TGTGCCAGCAGTTTAACGGGACAGGGGTTCACCGGGGAGCTGTTTTTT. It is translated as CASSLTGQGFTGELFF.

The chain couples TRBV5-5 to TRBJ2-7; no clear D gene. This CDR3 contains 12 residues. The ends were cut back, 4 bases at V and 4 bases at J, with 9 bases in the middle. Germline lookup yields CDR1 SGHKS and CDR2 YYEKEE (reference sequence). CDR3 DNA: TGTGCCAGCAGCAGCAATATATACGAGCAGTACTTC. Translated: CASSSNIYEQYF.

This clone was counted between two and nine times. The chain recombines TRBV9 with TRBJ2-2, with 8 bases identical to TRBD2. The length of the CDR3 is 14 residues. Trimming at V came to 4 bases and at J to 6 bases, leaving 5 bases not matched to a gene. In germline, CDR1 is SGDLS, CDR2 YYNGEE. The DNA of the CDR3 is TGTGCCAGCAGCCGACTAGCGATAGCCGGGGAGCTGTTTTTT. This translates into CASSRLAIAGELFF.

The rearrangement joins TRBV5-8 to TRBJ1-1, with no clear D. Between the trimmed V and J ends, which lost 0 bases and 2 bases, there was a span of 8 bases. This CDR3 has 14 residues. Per germline, CDR1 SGHTS and CDR2 YDEGEE. The CDR3 loop reads CASSLDFGNTEAFF. CDR3 nucleotides: TGTGCCAGCAGCTTGGATTTTGGCAACACTGAAGCTTTCTTT.

The chain links TRBV5-6 to TRBJ1-1; D is ambiguous. The CDR3 sequence is 13 residues long. V lost 1 base and J 0 bases, leaving 4 bases between the germline ends. Germline assignment: CDR1 SGHDT and CDR2 YYEEEE. The CDR3 coding sequence is TGTGCCAGCAGCTTGCAGATGAACACTGAAGCTTTCTTT. It codes for CASSLQMNTEAFF. Full variable domain (outside the CDR3, taken from reference TRBV5-6 and TRBJ1-1): DAGVTQSPTHLIKTRGQQVTLRCSPKSGHDTVSWYQQALGQGPQFIFQYYEEEERQRGNFPDRFSGHQFPNYSSELNVNALLLGDSALYLCASSLQMNTEAFFGQGTRLTVV.

The chain couples TRBV2 to TRBJ2-1; 13 bases are a match to TRBD2. Trimming cost V 5 bases and J 8 bases; bases outside gene matches: 3. This CDR3 is 14 amino acids long. Germline V gene lookup returns CDR1 SNHLY and CDR2 FYNNEI. The DNA of the CDR3 is TGTGCCAGCAGTAGGGGGACTAGCGGGGATGAGCAGTTCTTC. Translation: CASSRGTSGDEQFF.

The rearrangement links TRBV20-1 to TRBJ1-1; D call uncertain. Per the germline V gene, CDR1 is DFQATT and CDR2 is SNEGSKA (reference sequence). The CDR3 covers 11 residues. V was pared by 5 bases and J by 1 base, with 5 bases between. CDR3 in DNA: TGCAGTGCTTCCGGGAACACTGAAGCTTTCTTT. This codes for CSASGNTEAFF.

The chain recombines TRBV27 with TRBJ1-1, with D possibly matching TRBD1 (5 bases). The ends were cut back, 6 bases at V and 4 bases at J, with 15 bases in the middle. Germline CDR1 is MNHEY and CDR2 is SMNVEV (reference sequence). The CDR3 covers 14 residues. The CDR3 region has the DNA TGTGCCAGCAGACGAGGGACTTTCGGCACTGAAGCTTTCTTT. Translating gives CASRRGTFGTEAFF.

This clone was seen a single time. V gene TRBV2 combines with J gene TRBJ1-1; the D gene is possibly TRBD1 (6 bases). V lost 8 bases and J lost 1, with 14 bases in between. CDR1 and CDR2 from the germline V gene are SNHLY and FYNNEI. This CDR3 region has 14 residues. CDR3 in DNA: TGTGCCAGCCAAAAACAGGGTCGGAACACTGAAGCTTTCTTT. This translates into CASQKQGRNTEAFF.

This clone was observed a single time. The genes are TRBV7-3 and TRBJ1-1; 7 bases are a match to TRBD1. With 5 bases clipped from V and 0 bases from J, the junction kept 3 bases outside the gene matches. In germline, CDR1 is SGHTA, CDR2 FQGTGA. The length of the CDR3 is 14 residues. CDR3 residues: CASSIDRVNTEAFF. As DNA, the CDR3 is TGTGCCAGCAGCATTGACAGGGTGAACACTGAAGCTTTCTTT.

The chain combines TRBV6-5 with TRBJ1-1, with TRBD1 identical over 9 bases. Germline CDR1 is MNHEY and CDR2 is SVGAGI. This CDR3 has 14 amino acids. V gave up 5 bases and J gave up 0 bases; unmatched junction bases: 1. The CDR3 DNA is TGTGCCAGCAGTGGACAGGGGATGAACACTGAAGCTTTCTTT. Its protein product is CASSGQGMNTEAFF.

This rearrangement joins TRBV2 to TRBJ2-3; 10 bases are a match to TRBD2. The length of the CDR3 is 15 residues. Germline V gene data show CDR1 as SNHLY and CDR2 as FYNNEI. The ends lost 4 bases at V and 0 bases at J; junction bases unmatched: 1. CDR3 DNA sequence: TGTGCCAGCAGTGGACTAGCGGGCAGCACAGATACGCAGTATTTT. It yields the protein CASSGLAGSTDTQYF.